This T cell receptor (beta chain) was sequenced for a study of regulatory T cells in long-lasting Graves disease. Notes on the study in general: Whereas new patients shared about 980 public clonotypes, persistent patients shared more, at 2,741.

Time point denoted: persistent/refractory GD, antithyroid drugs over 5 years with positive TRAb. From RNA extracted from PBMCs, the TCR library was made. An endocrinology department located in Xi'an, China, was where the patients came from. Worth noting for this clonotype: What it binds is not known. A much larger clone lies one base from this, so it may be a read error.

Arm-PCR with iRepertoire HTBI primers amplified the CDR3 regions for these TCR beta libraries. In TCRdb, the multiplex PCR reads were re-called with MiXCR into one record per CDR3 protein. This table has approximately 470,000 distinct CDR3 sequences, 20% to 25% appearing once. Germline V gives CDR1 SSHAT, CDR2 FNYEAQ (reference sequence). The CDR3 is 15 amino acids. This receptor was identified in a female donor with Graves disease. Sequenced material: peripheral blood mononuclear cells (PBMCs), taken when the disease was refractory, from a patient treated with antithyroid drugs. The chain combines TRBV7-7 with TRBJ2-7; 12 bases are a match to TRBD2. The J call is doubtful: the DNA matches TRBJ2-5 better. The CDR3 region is CASSPTSGGKETQYF. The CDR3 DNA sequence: TGTGCTAGCAGTCCGACTAGCGGGGGCAAAGAGACCCAGTACTTC.